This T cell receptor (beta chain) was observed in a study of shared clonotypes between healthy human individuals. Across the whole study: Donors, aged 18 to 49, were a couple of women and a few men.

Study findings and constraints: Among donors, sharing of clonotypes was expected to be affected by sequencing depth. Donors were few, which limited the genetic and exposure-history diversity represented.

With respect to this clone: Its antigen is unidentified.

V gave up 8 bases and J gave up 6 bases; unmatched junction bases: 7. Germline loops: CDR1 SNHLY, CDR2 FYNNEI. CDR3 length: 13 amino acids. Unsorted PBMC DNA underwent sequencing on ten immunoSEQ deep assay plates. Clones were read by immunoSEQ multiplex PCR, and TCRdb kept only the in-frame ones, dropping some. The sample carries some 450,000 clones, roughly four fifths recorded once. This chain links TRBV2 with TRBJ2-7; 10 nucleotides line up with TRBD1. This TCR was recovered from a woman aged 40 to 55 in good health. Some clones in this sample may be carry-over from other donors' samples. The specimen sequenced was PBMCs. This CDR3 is CASAGTGDGEQYF. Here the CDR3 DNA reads TGTGCCAGCGCAGGGACAGGGGATGGCGAGCAGTACTTC.